These 28 T cell receptor beta chains originate from one sample sequenced in a study of blood T cell repertoires in COVID-19. Libraries were prepared by immunoSEQ multiplex PCR; TCRdb keeps only in-frame clonotypes and omits some of them. The table lists around 250,000 clones, over 75% of them singletons, with around 9.1% in the top ten. Material: peripheral blood. These receptor sequences come from a human donor in a cohort sampled during active COVID-19.

The rearrangement links TRBV6-2 or TRBV6-3 to TRBJ2-1; 9 positions agree with TRBD2. V trimming: 2 bases; J trimming: 2 bases; junction bases outside the gene matches: 4. CDR3 length: 16 amino acids. Germline V lookup: CDR1 MNHEY, CDR2 SVGEGT. The CDR3 DNA follows: TGTGCCAGCAGTTACGGGGCTAGCGGGGCCTACAATGAGCAGTTCTTC. Encoded protein: CASSYGASGAYNEQFF.

This clone was seen just once. The chain carries TRBV3-1 (or the pseudogene TRBV3-2) and TRBJ2-7; 8 bases are shared with TRBD2. The germline V gene has CDR1 LGHDT and CDR2 YNNKEL (reference sequence). V lost 2 bases, J lost 8 bases, and 20 bases stayed unmatched. The CDR3 covers 18 residues. CDR3 nucleotides: TGTGCCAGCAGCCAATCCCCCCCGGGAGCGGGGGCTAATAGGCAGCAGTACTTC. Protein sequence: CASSQSPPGAGANRQQYF.

This clone showed up just a few times. The chain combines TRBV3-1 (or the pseudogene TRBV3-2) with TRBJ2-7, with D perhaps TRBD2 (5 bases). Deletions cut 1 base from V and 3 bases from J, with 10 bases between. Germline V gene data show CDR1 as LGHDT and CDR2 as YNNKEL (reference sequence). CDR3 length: 14 amino acids. The CDR3 DNA reads TGTGCCAGCAGCCAAGGAAGCGGCAGCTACGAGCAGTACTTC. It translates to CASSQGSGSYEQYF.

This clone turned up a few times. The chain is built from TRBV27 and TRBJ2-2, with a possible D match to TRBD2 (6 bases). The CDR3 runs to 14 residues. In germline, CDR1 is MNHEY, CDR2 SMNVEV (reference sequence). Between the trimmed V and J ends, which lost 8 bases and 2 bases, there was a span of 12 bases. The CDR3 loop is CASRGIPNTGELFF. In DNA form, the CDR3 reads TGTGCCAGCCGCGGGATCCCCAACACCGGGGAGCTGTTTTTT.

This rearrangement joins TRBV5-4 to TRBJ2-2, with 7 bases identical to TRBD1. Germline lookup yields CDR1 SGHNT and CDR2 YYREEE (reference sequence). The CDR3 length is 15 residues. V lost 5 bases and J lost 1; bases outside the gene matches: 5. CDR3 amino acids: CASRGRQGNTGELFF. CDR3 sequence (DNA): TGTGCCAGCAGAGGCCGACAGGGGAACACCGGGGAGCTGTTTTTT.

V usage is TRBV23-1 and J usage is TRBJ2-7; D is unclear. TRBV23-1 is marked as an open reading frame, function uncertain. The CDR3 extends over 12 amino acids. Trimming took off 5 bases at V and 7 bases at J, with 12 bases between the two ends. The CDR3 DNA reads as TGCGCCAGCAGTGCTCTTGCGTTTGAGCAGTACTTC. It codes for CASSALAFEQYF.

The rearrangement uses TRBV3-1 (or the pseudogene TRBV3-2) and TRBJ2-4, with 16 bases aligning to TRBD2. Germline loops: CDR1 LGHDT, CDR2 YNNKEL (reference sequence). This CDR3 region has 18 residues. J lost 3 bases, V lost 3 bases, and 5 bases had no gene match. This chain's CDR3 is CASSQGTSGRVGKNIQYF. The CDR3 bases are TGTGCCAGCAGCCAGGGGACTAGCGGGAGGGTTGGCAAAAACATTCAGTACTTC.

The J gene is TRBJ1-1, the V gene TRBV6-5; TRBD1 matches 7 bases. With 6 bases clipped from V and 6 bases from J, the junction kept 13 bases outside the gene matches. The CDR3 extends over 15 amino acids. CDR1 and CDR2 from the germline V gene are MNHEY and SVGAGI. Here the CDR3 reads CASSKRGQVESEAFF. CDR3 sequence (DNA): TGTGCCAGCAGCAAACGCGGACAGGTTGAATCTGAAGCTTTCTTT.

The rearrangement joins TRBV18 to TRBJ2-7, with D maybe TRBD1 (6 bases). V lost 2 bases to trimming and J lost 2 bases, with 10 bases between them. Germline assignment: CDR1 KGHSH and CDR2 LQKENI. The CDR3 runs 14 residues. The CDR3 sequence is CASSPSAGAYEQYF. CDR3 coding DNA: TGTGCCAGCTCACCATCAGCAGGGGCCTACGAGCAGTACTTC.

The sample holds a few counts of this clone. The chain carries TRBV5-1 and TRBJ2-7; 9 bases match TRBD1. Germline CDR1 reads SGHRS; CDR2 reads YFSETQ. Trimming removed 0 bases from V and 12 bases from J; junction bases left unmatched: 10. The CDR3 runs to 14 residues. The CDR3 here is CASSLAKPGQGLYF. The CDR3 DNA reads TGCGCCAGCAGCTTGGCTAAACCGGGACAGGGATTGTACTTC.

The CDR3, as DNA: TGTGCCACCAGTGATTTGCTTGGCTACACCTTC. The encoded protein is CATSDLLGYTF. This chain connects TRBV24-1 to TRBJ1-2; D gene uncertain. V was cut by 0 bases and J by 7 bases, with 2 bases left in between. This CDR3 is built from 11 residues. Per germline, CDR1 KGHDR and CDR2 SFDVKD.

The rearrangement links TRBV9 to TRBJ2-1; perhaps TRBD2 as D (5 bases). CDR1 and CDR2 from the germline V gene are SGDLS and YYNGEE. V lost 4 bases and J 3 bases, leaving 14 bases between the germline ends. This CDR3 contains 15 residues. The CDR3 nucleotides read TGTGCCAGCAGCCTCCGGCTGGGAGACTACAATGAGCAGTTCTTC. It encodes CASSLRLGDYNEQFF.

V and J are TRBV13 and TRBJ1-2; D not resolved. Germline CDR1 is PRHDT and CDR2 is FYEKMQ (reference sequence). The V end lost 5 bases, the J end lost 0 bases, and 7 bases lay between the germline ends. There are 13 residues in the CDR3. The CDR3 nucleotides read TGTGCCAGCAGCAATCAGGCTAACTATGGCTACACCTTC. Encoded protein: CASSNQANYGYTF.

This chain joins TRBV18 and TRBJ2-7; D is uncertain. V lost 1 base and J lost 2, with 12 bases in between. Germline V gene sequence: CDR1 KGHSH, CDR2 LQKENI. The CDR3 consists of 15 residues. The CDR3 nucleotides are TGTGCCAGCTCACCACACGAGCTCCTAGCCTACGAGCAGTACTTC. Translated: CASSPHELLAYEQYF.

The chain links TRBV6-2 or TRBV6-3 to TRBJ2-5; 11 bases map to TRBD2. The V gene end was trimmed by 0 bases and the J gene end by 3 bases; junction bases not matched to a gene: 6. The CDR3 runs to 17 residues. CDR1 and CDR2 (germline): MNHEY, SVGEGT. CDR3 in DNA: TGTGCCAGCAGTTACTCGTCTAGCGGGGGGACGAAAGAGACCCAGTACTTC. Amino acids: CASSYSSSGGTKETQYF.

The chain's CDR3 is CASSQLGANTGELFF. CDR3 DNA: TGTGCCAGCAGCCAGTTGGGGGCTAACACCGGGGAGCTGTTTTTT. The gene calls are TRBV14 and TRBJ2-2; D is possibly TRBD1 (6 bases). CDR3 length equals 15 residues. Trimming shortened V by 3 bases and J by 2 bases, and 10 bases separated the two germline ends. Germline V CDR1 and CDR2: SGHDN, FVKESK.

The rearrangement joins TRBV5-1 to TRBJ2-2; D may be TRBD2 (6 bases). CDR1 is SGHRS and CDR2 is YFSETQ in the germline V gene. The CDR3 has 19 amino acids. V was trimmed by 1 base and J by 4 bases, leaving 23 bases between them. CDR3 loop: CASSLLRGGILMGTGELFF. The CDR3 DNA follows: TGCGCCAGCAGCTTGTTGCGGGGCGGTATCCTTATGGGCACCGGGGAGCTGTTTTTT. The whole variable domain, filled in from reference TRBV5-1 and TRBJ2-2, reads KAGVTQTPRYLIKTRGQQVTLSCSPISGHRSVSWYQQTPGQGLQFLFEYFSETQRNKGNFPGRFSGRQFSNSRSEMNVSTLELGDSALYLCASSLLRGGILMGTGELFFGEGSRLTVL.

The chain links TRBV10-1 to TRBJ2-7; tentatively, D is TRBD2 (5 bases). The ends were cut back, 3 bases at V and 7 bases at J, with 19 bases in the middle. There are 15 residues in the CDR3. Per germline, CDR1 WNHNN and CDR2 SYGVQD (reference sequence). Here the CDR3 DNA reads TGCGCCAGCAGTGATGCTGCGATCGGACTCGGGGAGCAGTACTTC. This codes for CASSDAAIGLGEQYF.

Only a few counts were recorded for this clone. The chain recombines TRBV5-5 with TRBJ2-5; TRBD1 agrees at 9 bases. The CDR3 sequence is 16 residues long. Looked up from germline, CDR1 is SGHKS and CDR2 is YYEKEE (reference sequence). V was clipped by 4 bases and J by 5 bases; unmatched bases: 12. The CDR3 loop reads CASSPEPGTGYETQYF. Here the CDR3 DNA reads TGTGCCAGCAGCCCAGAGCCCGGGACAGGGTATGAGACCCAGTACTTC.

The chain uses TRBV11-1 and TRBJ2-7; D perhaps matches TRBD2 (5 bases). CDR3 size: 14 residues. V was trimmed by 1 base and J by 2 bases, leaving 9 bases between them. The germline gives CDR1 SGHAT, CDR2 FQDESV (reference sequence). DNA of the CDR3: TGTGCCAGCAGCTTAGAACTAGGAACCTACGAGCAGTACTTC. Its translation is CASSLELGTYEQYF. The whole variable domain, remainder taken from reference TRBV11-1 and TRBJ2-7, is EAEVAQSPRYKITEKSQAVAFWCDPISGHATLYWYRQILGQGPELLVQFQDESVVDDSQLPKDRFSAERLKGVDSTLKIQPAELGDSAMYLCASSLELGTYEQYFGPGTRLTVT.

The chain combines TRBV4-1 with TRBJ1-2; 7 bases agree with TRBD1. CDR1 and CDR2 (germline): MGHRA, YSYEKL. The CDR3 contains 12 residues. The V segment lost 3 bases and the J segment 6 bases; nucleotides outside the gene matches: 1. CDR3 DNA sequence: TGCGCCAGCAGCCAGAGGGGGCATGGCTACACCTTC. Protein product: CASSQRGHGYTF.

The J gene is TRBJ2-7, the V gene TRBV10-2; 8 bases are a match to TRBD2. The V gene's germline CDR1 is WSHSY and CDR2 SAAADI. J was trimmed by 2 bases and V by 11 bases; bases with no gene match: 8. The length of the CDR3 is 13 residues. CDR3 DNA: TGCGCCGCCGGGGGGGTAGACACCTACGAGCAGTACTTC. Amino acids: CAAGGVDTYEQYF.

The chain is built from TRBV9 and TRBJ1-2; perhaps TRBD1 as D (5 bases). V gave up 3 bases and J gave up 0 bases, with 15 bases separating them. Germline V gives CDR1 SGDLS, CDR2 YYNGEE. The CDR3 has 16 residues. CDR3 nucleotides: TGTGCCAGCAGCGGGGTTTGGGGCGATTCTAACTATGGCTACACCTTC. This translates into CASSGVWGDSNYGYTF.

V and J are TRBV28 and TRBJ2-3; 9 positions agree with TRBD2. This CDR3 has 14 amino acids. Germline values: CDR1 MDHEN, CDR2 SYDVKM. V shed 9 bases, J shed 0 bases, and the junction held 4 bases outside the gene matches. The chain's CDR3 is CASMSGGSTDTQYF. The CDR3 DNA sequence: TGTGCCAGTATGAGCGGGGGGAGCACAGATACGCAGTATTTT. The full variable domain, with the rest looked up from reference TRBV28 and TRBJ2-3, is DVKVTQSSRYLVKRTGEKVFLECVQDMDHENMFWYRQDPGLGLRLIYFSYDVKMKEKGDIPEGYSVSREKKERFSLILESASTNQTSMYLCASMSGGSTDTQYFGPGTRLTVL.

The gene calls are TRBV5-4 and TRBJ1-1, with D maybe TRBD1 (5 bases). Germline V gives CDR1 SGHNT, CDR2 YYREEE (reference sequence). The V end was cut by 0 bases, the J end by 1 base, with 13 bases between. The CDR3 has 16 amino acids. The CDR3 sequence: CASSLGTGGQNTEAFF. The CDR3, as DNA: TGTGCCAGCAGCTTGGGAACCGGGGGTCAGAACACTGAAGCTTTCTTT.

The V and J genes are TRBV3-1 (or the pseudogene TRBV3-2) and TRBJ2-2; 12 bases fit TRBD2. V shed 4 bases, J shed 7 bases, and the junction held 4 bases outside the gene matches. The CDR3 is made up of 15 amino acids. In germline, CDR1 is LGHDT, CDR2 YNNKEL (reference sequence). The CDR3 DNA reads TGTGCCAGCAGCCCTCTAGCGGGAGGGGGCGGGGAGCTGTTTTTT. Translating gives CASSPLAGGGGELFF.

This rearrangement joins TRBV1 to TRBJ2-3; the table's TRBD2 call for D was not verified on the DNA. TRBV1 is shown as a pseudogene. The CDR3 runs to 17 residues. The CDR3 coding sequence is TGCACCAGCAGCAAAACCCCGGGACTAGCTTACACAGATACGCAGTATTTT. This sequence encodes CTSSKTPGLAYTDTQYF.

This clone was found once. The chain carries TRBV9 and TRBJ2-3; a possible D gene is TRBD2 (6 bases). V was pared by 0 bases and J by 3 bases, with 14 bases between. The CDR3 runs to 16 residues. Looked up from germline, CDR1 is SGDLS and CDR2 is YYNGEE. The CDR3 region has the DNA TGTGCCAGCAGCGTAGGGGGCGGGATAGCTACAGATACGCAGTATTTT. Amino acids: CASSVGGGIATDTQYF.